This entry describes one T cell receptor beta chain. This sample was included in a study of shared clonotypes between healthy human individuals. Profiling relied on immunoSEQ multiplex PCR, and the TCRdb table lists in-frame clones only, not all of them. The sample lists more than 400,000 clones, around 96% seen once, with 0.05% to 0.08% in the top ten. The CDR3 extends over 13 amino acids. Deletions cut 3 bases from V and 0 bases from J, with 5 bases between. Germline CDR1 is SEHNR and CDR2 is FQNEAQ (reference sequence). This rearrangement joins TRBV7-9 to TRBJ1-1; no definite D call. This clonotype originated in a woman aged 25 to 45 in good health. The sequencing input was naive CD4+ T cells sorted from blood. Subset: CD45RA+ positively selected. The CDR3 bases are TGTGCCAGCAGCTTCCTGATGAACACTGAAGCTTTCTTT. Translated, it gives CASSFLMNTEAFF.